What follows are 29 T cell receptor beta chains derived from one specimen sequenced in a study of identical twins. One entry per CDR3 protein results from TCRdb running MiXCR on the 5' RACE reads. The data contain approximately 700,000 distinct CDR3 sequences, about 20% of them singletons. The sample was also linked to a second study, of T cells expressing NK-cell markers.

Sequences were obtained from PBMCs. Receptors were obtained from a woman under 30 in good health.

This clonotype was recorded at least ten times. This sequence joins TRBV20-1 and TRBJ1-4; the D gene is possibly TRBD1 (6 bases). CDR1 is DFQATT and CDR2 is SNEGSKA in the germline V gene (reference sequence). Trimming pared 3 bases from V and 4 bases from J, leaving 12 bases between. The CDR3 spans 14 residues. CDR3 sequence: CSASRNRDNEKLFF. DNA of the CDR3: TGCAGTGCTAGTAGGAACAGGGATAATGAAAAACTGTTTTTT.

J is TRBJ2-7 and V is TRBV20-1; D call uncertain. From germline, CDR1 is DFQATT and CDR2 SNEGSKA (reference sequence). The CDR3 consists of 13 residues. V lost 3 bases and J 2 bases, leaving 11 bases between the germline ends. CDR3 protein: CSASSFEPYEQYF. The CDR3 DNA is TGCAGTGCTAGTTCGTTCGAACCCTACGAGCAGTACTTC.

The chain links TRBV29-1 to TRBJ2-7, with D possibly being TRBD1 or TRBD2 (5 bases each). The CDR3 sequence is 13 residues long. The germline gives CDR1 SQVTM, CDR2 ANQGSEA. Trimming shortened V by 6 bases and J by 4 bases, and 16 bases separated the two germline ends. The CDR3 nucleotides are TGCAGCGTCGGAACCGGGACGAAGTACGAGCAGTACTTC. This gives the protein CSVGTGTKYEQYF.

This clonotype was observed many times. The V and J genes are TRBV5-1 and TRBJ1-1; D gene ambiguous. V was cut by 1 base and J by 3 bases, with 13 bases left in between. CDR1 is SGHRS and CDR2 is YFSETQ in the germline V gene. This CDR3 has 15 amino acids. In DNA form, the CDR3 reads TGCGCCAGCAGCTTGTTCTCTGAAGGGTACACTGAAGCTTTCTTT. It yields the protein CASSLFSEGYTEAFF. The variable domain in full, completed from reference TRBV5-1 and TRBJ1-1, reads KAGVTQTPRYLIKTRGQQVTLSCSPISGHRSVSWYQQTPGQGLQFLFEYFSETQRNKGNFPGRFSGRQFSNSRSEMNVSTLELGDSALYLCASSLFSEGYTEAFFGQGTRLTVV.

This clonotype was seen repeatedly, ten times or more. The chain is built from TRBV4-3 and TRBJ2-2; 10 nucleotides match TRBD2. The CDR3 extends over 16 amino acids. The ends lost 1 base at V and 6 bases at J; junction bases unmatched: 5. Germline V gene data show CDR1 as LGHNA and CDR2 as YSLEER. CDR3 coding DNA: TGCGCCAGCAGCCAAGTCGCTAGCGGGAGTTCCGGGGAGCTGTTTTTT. Residues: CASSQVASGSSGELFF.

The rearrangement uses TRBV20-1 and TRBJ2-3; 10 bases line up with TRBD1. Germline values: CDR1 DFQATT, CDR2 SNEGSKA (reference sequence). V trimming: 5 bases; J trimming: 0 bases; junction bases outside the gene matches: 5. The CDR3 is 15 residues long. The CDR3 region has the DNA TGCAGTGCTCGGACAGGGGGGTTTAGCACAGATACGCAGTATTTT. Translating it yields CSARTGGFSTDTQYF.

This clonotype was counted ten times or more. J is TRBJ2-1 and V is TRBV5-1, with TRBD2 identical over 8 bases. The CDR3 spans 16 residues. In germline, CDR1 is SGHRS, CDR2 YFSETQ. V shed 2 bases, J shed 8 bases, and the junction held 12 bases outside the gene matches. CDR3 residues: CASSLSLAGEGYEQFF. In DNA, the CDR3 is TGCGCCAGCAGCTTAAGCCTAGCGGGCGAGGGATATGAGCAGTTCTTC.

The genes are TRBV11-2 and TRBJ2-3; D possibly matches TRBD1 or TRBD2 (7 bases each). The CDR3 consists of 15 residues. Germline CDR1 is SGHAT and CDR2 is FQNNGV. Deletions cut 5 bases from V and 6 bases from J, with 18 bases between. The CDR3 sequence is CASSERAQGGDTQYF. Written as DNA, the CDR3 is TGTGCCAGCAGCGAGAGAGCCCAGGGGGGGGATACGCAGTATTTT.

This clonotype was counted a few times. The J gene is TRBJ2-7, the V gene TRBV20-1; D gene ambiguous. The CDR3 is made up of 11 amino acids. Trimming pared 3 bases from V and 6 bases from J, leaving 9 bases between. CDR1 and CDR2 from the germline V gene are DFQATT and SNEGSKA (reference sequence). The CDR3 region is CSASRWGEQYF. The CDR3 DNA is TGCAGTGCTAGTCGTTGGGGCGAGCAGTACTTC.

The V gene is TRBV2, the J gene TRBJ1-1; 7 nucleotides match TRBD1. J gave up 3 bases and V 6 bases, and 4 bases lay outside the gene matches. The CDR3 sequence is 13 residues long. Per the germline V gene, CDR1 is SNHLY and CDR2 is FYNNEI. The CDR3 loop is CASRRTGYTEAFF. The CDR3 DNA reads TGTGCCAGCAGGAGGACAGGATACACTGAAGCTTTCTTT.

The chain uses TRBV9 and TRBJ2-2, with a possible D match to TRBD2 (5 bases). This CDR3 region has 14 residues. Germline V gene data show CDR1 as SGDLS and CDR2 as YYNGEE. The ends were cut back, 2 bases at V and 6 bases at J, with 11 bases in the middle. The CDR3 here is CASSVRTRAGELFF. The DNA of the CDR3 is TGTGCCAGCAGCGTCAGAACTAGGGCCGGGGAGCTGTTTTTT.

This clonotype showed up just a few times. The chain recombines TRBV6-1 with TRBJ2-7; the match to TRBD1 covers 8 bases. This CDR3 is 14 amino acids long. CDR1 is MNHNS and CDR2 is SASEGT in the germline V gene. J lost 4 bases, V lost 2 bases, and 4 bases had no gene match. The CDR3 loop is CASSETGGMYEQYF. As DNA, the CDR3 is TGTGCCAGCAGTGAAACAGGGGGGATGTACGAGCAGTACTTC.

This clonotype was counted a few times. V is TRBV7-2 and J is TRBJ2-3, with 9 bases matching TRBD2. The germline gives CDR1 SGHTA, CDR2 FQGNSA. V lost 2 bases, J lost 6 bases, and 9 bases stayed unmatched. CDR3 length: 16 residues. CDR3 amino acids: CASSLTLAGEVDTQYF. For the CDR3, the DNA is TGTGCCAGCAGCTTAACCTTAGCGGGAGAGGTGGATACGCAGTATTTT.

The rearrangement joins TRBV11-3 to TRBJ1-1; D not resolved. The CDR3 contains 12 residues. The V end was cut by 2 bases, the J end by 7 bases, with 8 bases between. In germline, CDR1 is SGHNT, CDR2 YENEEA. The CDR3 here is CASSLWGDEAFF. Here the CDR3 DNA reads TGTGCCAGCAGCTTATGGGGAGATGAAGCTTTCTTT.

The V call is TRBV7-9, the J call TRBJ2-3, with D tentatively TRBD2 (5 bases). The germline gives CDR1 SEHNR, CDR2 FQNEAQ (reference sequence). The V end lost 1 base, the J end lost 14 bases, and 16 bases lay between the germline ends. CDR3 size: 13 residues. CDR3 sequence: CASSLETSPRGYF. In nucleotides, the CDR3 is TGTGCCAGCAGCTTAGAAACTTCCCCACGGGGGTATTTT. The complete variable domain, with remaining parts taken from reference TRBV7-9 and TRBJ2-3, reads DTGVSQNPRHKITKRGQNVTFRCDPISEHNRLYWYRQTLGQGPEFLTYFQNEAQLEKSRLLSDRFSAERPKGSFSTLEIQRTEQGDSAMYLCASSLETSPRGYFGPGTRLTVL.

This clonotype was observed a few times. The chain couples TRBV7-2 to TRBJ2-2; the D gene is possibly TRBD1 (5 bases). The ends were cut back, 7 bases at V and 1 base at J, with 10 bases in the middle. In germline, CDR1 is SGHTA, CDR2 FQGNSA. The CDR3 sequence is 14 residues long. The CDR3 DNA reads TGTGCCAGCAAGGACACATTGAACACCGGGGAGCTGTTTTTT. Residues: CASKDTLNTGELFF.

This sequence joins TRBV24-1 and TRBJ1-2; 7 bases are a match to TRBD1. Germline values: CDR1 KGHDR, CDR2 SFDVKD. The CDR3 totals 14 residues. V lost 4 bases, J lost 8 bases, and 9 bases stayed unmatched. The CDR3: CATSDRDRDLGYTF. DNA of the CDR3: TGTGCCACCAGTGACCGCGACAGGGACCTCGGCTACACCTTC.

In this sample, this clonotype turned up once. The chain links TRBV5-6 to TRBJ1-5; tentatively, D is TRBD1 (6 bases). The V end was cut by 0 bases, the J end by 7 bases, with 14 bases between. Germline CDR1 is SGHDT and CDR2 is YYEEEE. The CDR3 consists of 15 residues. CDR3 bases: TGTGCCAGCAGCTTGGCGGTACAGGGCAGACAGCCCCAGCATTTT. Translation gives CASSLAVQGRQPQHF.

The chain couples TRBV7-6 to TRBJ1-1; no clear D gene. CDR1 is SGHVS and CDR2 is FNYEAQ in the germline V gene. The CDR3 sequence is 13 residues long. V was shortened by 4 bases and J by 1 base, with 7 bases between the two germline ends. The CDR3 spells CASSSQQNTEAFF. In DNA, the CDR3 is TGTGCCAGCAGCTCCCAACAGAACACTGAAGCTTTCTTT.

The chain combines TRBV29-1 with TRBJ2-5; no reliable D call. There are 14 residues in the CDR3. V was cut by 0 bases and J by 4 bases, with 12 bases left in between. CDR1 SQVTM and CDR2 ANQGSEA come from the germline V gene. Here the CDR3 DNA reads TGCAGCGTTGAAGAGAAGGGAAGAGGAGAGACCCAGTACTTC. Amino acids: CSVEEKGRGETQYF.

The rearrangement uses TRBV7-9 and TRBJ2-7; D is unclear. The germline V gene encodes CDR1 SEHNR and CDR2 FQNEAQ (reference sequence). This CDR3 contains 16 residues. The germline V and J ends were trimmed by 5 bases and 2 bases, with 19 bases remaining between them. CDR3: CASSPSVTQPPYEQYF. Written as DNA, the CDR3 is TGTGCCAGCAGCCCAAGCGTAACACAACCTCCCTACGAGCAGTACTTC.

The chain uses TRBV4-1 and TRBJ2-7; D gene unclear. The germline V and J ends were trimmed by 2 bases and 4 bases, with 9 bases remaining between them. This CDR3 has 13 amino acids. The V gene's germline CDR1 is MGHRA and CDR2 YSYEKL. Here the CDR3 DNA reads TGCGCCAGCAGCCAATGGATGGGGTACGAGCAGTACTTC. Amino acids: CASSQWMGYEQYF.

The V call is TRBV6-5, the J call TRBJ1-2, with a weak D call TRBD1 (5 bases). The length of the CDR3 is 15 residues. V shed 1 base and J shed 3 bases, with 12 bases lying between them. The germline gives CDR1 MNHEY, CDR2 SVGAGI. CDR3 in DNA: TGTGCCAGCAGTTACTGGAACGGGGGGGACTATGGCTACACCTTC. Its translation is CASSYWNGGDYGYTF.

This clonotype showed up just a few times. This chain joins TRBV6-1 and TRBJ1-6; 9 bases are a match to TRBD1. Losses at the gene ends were 6 bases for V and 10 bases for J; bases not matched to a gene: 4. The CDR3 consists of 13 residues. Germline lookup yields CDR1 MNHNS and CDR2 SASEGT. Here the CDR3 reads CASSNRGRSPLHF. CDR3 nucleotide sequence: TGTGCCAGCAGCAACAGGGGGCGATCACCCCTCCACTTT.

The sample holds a few counts of this clonotype. This chain uses TRBV29-1 with TRBJ2-3; D might be TRBD1 (6 bases). Germline values: CDR1 SQVTM, CDR2 ANQGSEA. This CDR3 is 13 amino acids long. The V and J ends lost 3 bases and 0 bases respectively, with 7 bases between them. This CDR3 is CSVEGASTDTQYF. DNA for the CDR3: TGCAGCGTTGAGGGGGCTAGCACAGATACGCAGTATTTT.

The chain employs TRBV5-1 and TRBJ2-3, with unresolved D. V shed 5 bases and J shed 2 bases, with 15 bases lying between them. This CDR3 region has 15 residues. CDR1 is SGHRS, CDR2 YFSETQ, per germline. The CDR3 sequence is CASRRAGSNTDTQYF. CDR3 coding DNA: TGCGCCAGCAGGAGAGCCGGTTCCAACACAGATACGCAGTATTTT. Based on the CDR3 plus reference TRBV5-1 and TRBJ2-3, the full variable domain is KAGVTQTPRYLIKTRGQQVTLSCSPISGHRSVSWYQQTPGQGLQFLFEYFSETQRNKGNFPGRFSGRQFSNSRSEMNVSTLELGDSALYLCASRRAGSNTDTQYFGPGTRLTVL.

The V gene is TRBV7-2, the J gene TRBJ2-7, with 16 bases lining up with TRBD2. Germline-derived CDR1 and CDR2 are SGHTA and FQGNSA. The CDR3 is made up of 17 amino acids. Trimming removed 3 bases from V and 7 bases from J; junction bases left unmatched: 9. CDR3 protein: CASSLGTSGGAAKEQYF. The DNA for the CDR3 is TGTGCCAGCAGCTTGGGGACTAGCGGGGGGGCCGCTAAAGAGCAGTACTTC.

The chain has TRBV10-3 and TRBJ1-2; D gene ambiguous. The CDR3 spans 14 residues. V gave up 2 bases and J gave up 3 bases, with 10 bases separating them. Germline CDR1 is ENHRY and CDR2 is SYGVKD. CDR3 region: CAISELGADYGYTF. The CDR3 region has the DNA TGTGCCATCAGTGAGCTTGGAGCCGACTATGGCTACACCTTC.

The V and J genes are TRBV12-3 or TRBV12-4 and TRBJ2-1; no firm D call. CDR3 length: 13 residues. V shed 10 bases and J shed 1 base, with 11 bases lying between them. CDR3 sequence reads: CATAFRSYNEQFF. In DNA form, the CDR3 reads TGTGCCACCGCGTTCCGATCCTACAATGAGCAGTTCTTC.